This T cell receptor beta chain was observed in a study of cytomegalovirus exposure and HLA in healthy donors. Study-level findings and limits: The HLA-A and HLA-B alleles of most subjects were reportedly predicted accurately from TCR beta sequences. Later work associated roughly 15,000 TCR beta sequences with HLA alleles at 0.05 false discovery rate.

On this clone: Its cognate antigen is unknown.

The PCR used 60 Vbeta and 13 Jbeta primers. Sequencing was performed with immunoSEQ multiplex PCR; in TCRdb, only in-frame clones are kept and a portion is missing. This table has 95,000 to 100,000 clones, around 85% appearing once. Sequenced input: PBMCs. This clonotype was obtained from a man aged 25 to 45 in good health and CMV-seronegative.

The chain's CDR3 is CASSLTSTGELFF. CDR3 sequence (DNA): TGTGCCAGCAGCCTCACCAGCACCGGGGAGCTGTTTTTT. The V gene is TRBV7-9, the J gene TRBJ2-2, with D uncertain. V was clipped by 5 bases and J by 4 bases, with 8 bases between them. The CDR3 runs 13 residues. Per the germline V gene, CDR1 is SEHNR and CDR2 is FQNEAQ (reference sequence).